This is a list of T cell receptor beta chains from one sample in a study of blood T cell repertoires in COVID-19. Sequencing used immunoSEQ multiplex PCR; TCRdb keeps in-frame clones, though not all of them. The data show tens of thousands of clones, over 70% seen once. Material for sequencing was peripheral blood. The receptors were sampled from an elderly man with active or convalescent COVID-19. CDR3s include the opening cysteine and the closing phenylalanine or tryptophan.

J,V,CDR3
TRBJ2-7,TRBV6-1,CASSDNRGTYEQYF
TRBJ2-1,TRBV2,CASSEWLASYNEQFF
TRBJ2-7,TRBV29-1,CSVVGGYEQYF
TRBJ2-5,TRBV5-1,CASSFNTEETQYF
TRBJ1-1,TRBV7-6,CASSFGTGGGNTEAFF
TRBJ2-7,TRBV3-1/TRBV3-2,CASSQETSGRHRYEQYF
TRBJ2-7,TRBV19,CASSIRFSSGRLEQYF
TRBJ2-1,TRBV11-3,CASSLSDEQFF
TRBJ1-1,TRBV6-5,CASRQQGPNTEAFF
TRBJ2-1,TRBV10-1,CASSVLVGSEQFF
TRBJ1-4,TRBV4-3,CASSQEIQGYEKLFF
TRBJ2-2,TRBV3-1/TRBV3-2,CASKQVWRASRTGELFF
TRBJ1-1,TRBV6-2/TRBV6-3,CASSWWGVTLLNTEAFF
TRBJ2-7,TRBV9,CASSAGTGVVYEQYF
TRBJ2-1,TRBV4-1,CASSLGGTQGNEQFF
TRBJ2-1,TRBV11-3,CASSARGRGSVNEQFF
TRBJ2-7,TRBV18,CASSPEGNEQYF
TRBJ1-3,TRBV29-1,CSVEGAGNTIYF
TRBJ2-1,TRBV11-2,CASSFRQGSYNEQFF
TRBJ1-6,TRBV2,CASSERGRGYNSPLHF
TRBJ1-1,TRBV6-2/TRBV6-3,CASSYLDREAFF
TRBJ2-1,TRBV11-2,CASSLDIEQFF
TRBJ2-1,TRBV19,CASSTVPVSYNEQFF
TRBJ1-2,TRBV18,CASSSSTRTGGDGYTF
TRBJ1-1,TRBV6-2/TRBV6-3,CASSRQNTEAFF
TRBJ2-7,TRBV6-2/TRBV6-3,CASSYPGQAHYEQYF
TRBJ2-3,TRBV6-5,CASRLDRVRRDTQYF
TRBJ1-1,TRBV4-1,CASSQYGQVLFF
TRBJ2-1,TRBV7-2,CASSLRQLAGVNEQFF
TRBJ1-2,TRBV25-1,CASRETGINYGYTF
TRBJ2-7,TRBV2,CATTGSDSYEQYF
TRBJ1-4,TRBV19,CASSRREGTDEKLFF